These 30 T cell receptor beta chains were all obtained from the same sample, sequenced in a study of neurological immune-mediated disorders (dated 2019 in TCRdb). Library prep was done by 5' RACE. The instrument given in TCRdb is Illumina HiSeq 2500. Starting from the raw public reads, TCRdb applied fastp trimming at Q25, assembled clones with MiXCR and retained in-frame beta chains. Identical CDR3 protein sequences are pooled into one entry, listed with their most common genes and DNA. In all, the sample holds approximately 48,000 distinct CDR3 sequences, and 2.5% to 3.5% of those were seen once. About 16% of the sample lies in the top ten. Sequenced input: PBMCs. The source of these receptors is a woman in her forties or fifties with multiple sclerosis.

Many counts were recorded for this clonotype. V gene TRBV5-1 combines with J gene TRBJ2-7; perhaps TRBD1 as D (6 bases). Trimming removed 4 bases at V and 3 bases at J, with 8 bases between. This CDR3 is built from 12 residues. Per germline, CDR1 SGHRS and CDR2 YFSETQ. The CDR3 DNA follows: TGCGCCAGCAGCCAACAGGGCTACGAGCAGTACTTC. The encoded protein is CASSQQGYEQYF.

This clonotype was picked up many times. The chain carries TRBV5-1 and TRBJ2-1; 10 nucleotides agree with TRBD2. Trimming at V came to 3 bases and at J to 8 bases, leaving 11 bases not matched to a gene. This CDR3 contains 16 residues. The germline V gene encodes CDR1 SGHRS and CDR2 YFSETQ. CDR3 coding DNA: TGCGCCAGCAGCTCCGGGACTAGCGCCCGTAGCGATGAGCAGTTCTTC. Protein product: CASSSGTSARSDEQFF.

This clonotype was observed at least ten times. The V and J genes are TRBV5-1 and TRBJ2-1; the D gene is possibly TRBD1 (5 bases). The germline V gene has CDR1 SGHRS and CDR2 YFSETQ. The CDR3 length is 14 residues. With 0 bases removed from V and 2 bases from J, the gap between germline ends came to 6 bases. The CDR3 is CASSLEGAYNEQFF. The CDR3 region has the DNA TGCGCCAGCAGCTTGGAAGGGGCCTACAATGAGCAGTTCTTC.

This clonotype was seen at least ten times. V gene TRBV5-1 combines with J gene TRBJ1-2; D might be TRBD1 (5 bases). V lost 4 bases and J lost 4, with 11 bases in between. This CDR3 spans 13 amino acids. CDR1 is SGHRS and CDR2 is YFSETQ in the germline V gene. The DNA for the CDR3 is TGCGCCAGCAGCGATGGGGGATCCTATGGCTACACCTTC. Its translation: CASSDGGSYGYTF.

This clonotype was detected many times. The rearrangement uses TRBV28 and TRBJ2-7; 13 positions agree with TRBD2. The CDR3 is made up of 14 amino acids. Germline CDR1 is MDHEN and CDR2 is SYDVKM. Trimming removed 8 bases from V and 7 bases from J; junction bases left unmatched: 8. The CDR3 DNA reads TGTGCCAGCGGTACAACTAGCGGGAGGGGAGAGCAGTACTTC. It is translated as CASGTTSGRGEQYF.

This clonotype was picked up many times. The rearrangement joins TRBV20-1 to TRBJ1-1, with a weak D call TRBD1 (5 bases). CDR3 size: 13 residues. V was clipped by 4 bases and J by 0 bases, with 9 bases between them. Germline values: CDR1 DFQATT, CDR2 SNEGSKA (reference sequence). The CDR3 DNA sequence: TGCAGTGCTAAGACAGACCTGAACACTGAAGCTTTCTTT. It specifies CSAKTDLNTEAFF.

The chain uses TRBV7-2 and TRBJ2-5, with D unclear. The CDR3 length is 13 residues. CDR1 SGHTA and CDR2 FQGNSA come from the germline V gene. V was clipped by 2 bases and J by 5 bases, with 9 bases between them. The DNA for the CDR3 is TGTGCCAGCAGCTTAAATAGCTTGGAGACCCAGTACTTC. This encodes CASSLNSLETQYF.

This clonotype was seen repeatedly, ten times or more. The J gene is TRBJ2-5, the V gene TRBV5-1, with TRBD1 matching 8 bases. The junction had 5 bases not matched to a gene; V was cut back by 0 bases and J by 4 bases. This CDR3 spans 15 amino acids. In germline, CDR1 is SGHRS, CDR2 YFSETQ. Here the CDR3 DNA reads TGCGCCAGCAGCTTGGCCACAGGGGGAATAGAGACCCAGTACTTC. Protein sequence: CASSLATGGIETQYF.

This clonotype has ten or more counts. V is TRBV20-1 and J is TRBJ2-1; possible D gene TRBD2, 6 bases. The CDR3 sequence is 14 residues long. V was pared by 4 bases and J by 1 base, with 11 bases between. In germline, CDR1 is DFQATT, CDR2 SNEGSKA (reference sequence). The CDR3 spells CSATPAGSYNEQFF. For the CDR3, the DNA is TGCAGTGCTACGCCAGCGGGTTCCTACAATGAGCAGTTCTTC.

This clonotype showed up many times. The chain combines TRBV2 with TRBJ2-3, with D maybe TRBD2 (6 bases). With 7 bases removed from V and 5 bases from J, the gap between germline ends came to 13 bases. This CDR3 contains 13 residues. Germline CDR1 and CDR2: SNHLY and FYNNEI. CDR3 amino acids: CASTGVWVDTQYF. CDR3 DNA: TGTGCCAGCACGGGAGTCTGGGTAGATACGCAGTATTTT. Using reference TRBV2 and TRBJ2-3 for the parts outside the CDR3, the full variable domain is EPEVTQTPSHQVTQMGQEVILRCVPISNHLYFYWYRQILGQKVEFLVSFYNNEISEKSEIFDDQFSVERPDGSNFTLKIRSTKLEDSAMYFCASTGVWVDTQYFGPGTRLTVL.

This clonotype was seen many times. The V and J genes are TRBV6-6 and TRBJ1-4, with 9 bases fitting TRBD1. Trimming took 5 bases from V and 5 from J; bases not matched to a gene: 9. Germline V lookup: CDR1 MNHNY, CDR2 SVGAGI (reference sequence). The CDR3 runs 16 residues. CDR3 nucleotide sequence: TGTGCCAGCAGTCCCACACACAGGGGGCCGAATGAAAAACTGTTTTTT. Its translation: CASSPTHRGPNEKLFF.

This clonotype was recorded at least ten times. The chain couples TRBV10-3 to TRBJ2-3, with D tentatively TRBD2 (6 bases). The CDR3 runs to 15 residues. Trimming pared 6 bases from V and 0 bases from J, leaving 13 bases between. The germline CDR1 and CDR2 sequences are ENHRY and SYGVKD. The CDR3 nucleotides are TGTGCCATCAGGGATGGGGGGTCAAGCACAGATACGCAGTATTTT. It yields the protein CAIRDGGSSTDTQYF.

This clonotype appeared many times. This rearrangement joins TRBV12-3 or TRBV12-4 to TRBJ1-1; D is ambiguous. The CDR3 spans 13 residues. The ends were cut back, 1 base at V and 5 bases at J, with 8 bases in the middle. CDR3 protein: CASSLDLGTEAFF. Here the CDR3 DNA reads TGTGCCAGCAGTTTAGATCTGGGAACTGAAGCTTTCTTT.

This clonotype came up many times. V gene TRBV5-6 combines with J gene TRBJ2-7, with D perhaps matching TRBD1 (6 bases). Per germline, CDR1 SGHDT and CDR2 YYEEEE. There are 16 residues in the CDR3. V lost 3 bases to trimming and J lost 2 bases, with 18 bases between them. The CDR3 DNA reads as TGTGCCAGCAGCTCGGTACGGAGACGGGACACCTACGAGCAGTACGTC. This gives the protein CASSSVRRRDTYEQYV.

This clonotype was recorded many times. The rearrangement joins TRBV5-1 to TRBJ2-1; 7 bases agree with TRBD1. CDR3 length equals 17 residues. Germline V lookup: CDR1 SGHRS, CDR2 YFSETQ. With 3 bases clipped from V and 0 bases from J, the junction kept 9 bases outside the gene matches. The CDR3: CASSSETGLSSYNEQFF. DNA for the CDR3: TGCGCCAGCAGCTCGGAGACAGGGCTTAGCTCCTACAATGAGCAGTTCTTC.

This clonotype was counted many times. The J gene is TRBJ2-5, the V gene TRBV20-1; D is unclear. The CDR3 sequence is 12 residues long. The germline V and J ends were trimmed by 0 bases and 1 base, with 3 bases remaining between them. Germline-derived CDR1 and CDR2 are DFQATT and SNEGSKA (reference sequence). The CDR3 region has the DNA TGCAGTGCTAGAGATGCCCAAGAGACCCAGTACTTC. This codes for CSARDAQETQYF.

This clonotype was found many times. J is TRBJ2-6 and V is TRBV7-3; D might be TRBD1 (6 bases). CDR1 is SGHTA and CDR2 is FQGTGA in the germline V gene. V lost 5 bases to trimming and J lost 3 bases, with 11 bases between them. CDR3 length equals 15 residues. Written as DNA, the CDR3 is TGTGCCAGCAGCCAGGGACAAGTTGGGGCCAACGTCCTGACTTTC. Its translation: CASSQGQVGANVLTF.

Ten or more counts support this clonotype. This CDR3 reads CASSLQPDYGYTF. The CDR3, as DNA: TGCGCCAGCAGCTTGCAGCCCGACTATGGCTACACCTTC. The rearrangement joins TRBV5-1 to TRBJ1-2; D is ambiguous. V was pared by 1 base and J by 3 bases, with 7 bases between. The CDR3 consists of 13 residues. Germline CDR1 and CDR2: SGHRS and YFSETQ. Drawing the rest from reference TRBV5-1 and TRBJ1-2, the complete variable domain is KAGVTQTPRYLIKTRGQQVTLSCSPISGHRSVSWYQQTPGQGLQFLFEYFSETQRNKGNFPGRFSGRQFSNSRSEMNVSTLELGDSALYLCASSLQPDYGYTFGSGTRLTVV.

This clonotype was recorded at least ten times. This chain connects TRBV6-2 or TRBV6-3 to TRBJ1-5, with D perhaps matching TRBD1 (6 bases). The CDR3 has 16 residues. Trimming took 6 bases from V and 8 from J, leaving 23 bases between them. Germline V lookup: CDR1 MNHEY, CDR2 SVGEGT. The CDR3 sequence: CASSRRGGAVGEPQHF. CDR3 coding DNA: TGTGCCAGCAGCCGCCGAGGGGGGGCTGTTGGGGAGCCCCAGCATTTT.

As DNA, the CDR3 is TGTGCCAGCAGCCCAGGACTTACCATAGAGACCCAGTACTTC. Its protein product is CASSPGLTIETQYF. The rearrangement uses TRBV9 and TRBJ2-5, with D maybe TRBD2 (5 bases). Deletions cut 4 bases from V and 4 bases from J, with 14 bases between. The CDR3 runs 14 residues. Germline assignment: CDR1 SGDLS and CDR2 YYNGEE.

This clonotype showed up many times. The V gene is TRBV27, the J gene TRBJ2-1, with D perhaps TRBD1 or TRBD2 (5 bases each). V was clipped by 7 bases and J by 1 base, with 11 bases between them. Germline V gene lookup returns CDR1 MNHEY and CDR2 SMNVEV (reference sequence). CDR3 length: 14 residues. This chain's CDR3 is CASKFGTSYNEQFF. CDR3 in DNA: TGTGCCAGCAAATTCGGGACGTCCTACAATGAGCAGTTCTTC.

This clonotype was counted at least ten times. The rearrangement joins TRBV5-1 to TRBJ2-1; TRBD2 matches at 12 bases. Germline CDR1 is SGHRS and CDR2 is YFSETQ. V gave up 0 bases and J gave up 3 bases; unmatched junction bases: 1. The CDR3 has 16 residues. The CDR3 DNA sequence: TGCGCCAGCAGCTTGGGACTAGCGGGGGACTACAATGAGCAGTTCTTC. Translating it yields CASSLGLAGDYNEQFF.

This clonotype was counted ten times or more. This rearrangement joins TRBV14 to TRBJ2-4, with unresolved D. Germline CDR1 reads SGHDN; CDR2 reads FVKESK. This CDR3 region has 13 residues. With 0 bases removed from V and 13 bases from J, the gap between germline ends came to 13 bases. The DNA of the CDR3 is TGTGCCAGCAGCCAAGATGTAGGTTCGCTACAGTACTTC. Translation: CASSQDVGSLQYF.

This clonotype was seen ten or more times. This sequence joins TRBV27 and TRBJ2-4; unclear D gene. Germline V gene data show CDR1 as MNHEY and CDR2 as SMNVEV (reference sequence). V dropped 10 bases and J dropped 4 bases, with 5 bases sitting between them. The CDR3 is 10 amino acids. CDR3 nucleotide sequence: TGTGCCACCCCAAAAAACATTCAGTACTTC. Translated, it gives CATPKNIQYF.

This clonotype was seen only a few times. This clone may be a read error of a much larger clone one base away. V and J are TRBV7-2 and TRBJ1-6; D is ambiguous. The germline CDR1 and CDR2 sequences are SGHTA and FQGNSA. CDR3 length: 16 residues. In DNA form, the CDR3 reads TGTGCCAGCAGCTTAAAAACACTAGGCTATAATTCACCCCTCAACTTT. It is translated as CASSLKTLGYNSPLNF.

This clonotype occurred many times. The chain recombines TRBV3-1 with TRBJ1-6, with a possible D match to TRBD1 (6 bases). Germline lookup yields CDR1 LGHDT and CDR2 YNNKEL (reference sequence). Trimming stripped 9 bases from V and 8 bases from J, with 11 bases between. The CDR3 totals 12 residues. The CDR3 loop is CASRGWDSPLHF. CDR3 DNA: TGTGCCAGTAGGGGGTGGGATTCACCCCTCCACTTT.

In this sample, this clonotype turned up many times. V and J are TRBV5-1 and TRBJ1-5; perhaps TRBD1 as D (6 bases). Trimming shortened V by 2 bases and J by 0 bases, and 12 bases separated the two germline ends. Germline V gives CDR1 SGHRS, CDR2 YFSETQ. The CDR3 is 16 residues long. CDR3 in DNA: TGCGCCAGCAGCTTTACAGGGTCCTATAGCAATCAGCCCCAGCATTTT. Encoded protein: CASSFTGSYSNQPQHF.

This clonotype was recorded many times. The rearrangement links TRBV12-3 or TRBV12-4 to TRBJ1-1, with D perhaps matching TRBD1 (6 bases). Trimming stripped 3 bases from V and 7 bases from J, with 15 bases between. The CDR3 loop spans 14 amino acids. The CDR3 reads CASSFSGGFIEAFF. For the CDR3, the DNA is TGTGCCAGCAGTTTTTCGGGGGGCTTTATTGAAGCTTTCTTT.

Many counts were recorded for this clonotype. This chain joins TRBV5-1 and TRBJ2-5; D perhaps matches TRBD1 (5 bases). CDR1 and CDR2 from the germline V gene are SGHRS and YFSETQ. This CDR3 contains 14 residues. The V and J ends lost 4 bases and 2 bases respectively, with 12 bases between them. In DNA form, the CDR3 reads TGCGCCAGCAGCAGAGGACAAGCTCAAGAGACCCAGTACTTC. Translation: CASSRGQAQETQYF. Using reference TRBV5-1 and TRBJ2-5 for the parts outside the CDR3, the full variable domain is KAGVTQTPRYLIKTRGQQVTLSCSPISGHRSVSWYQQTPGQGLQFLFEYFSETQRNKGNFPGRFSGRQFSNSRSEMNVSTLELGDSALYLCASSRGQAQETQYFGPGTRLLVL.

This clonotype appeared many times. This chain links TRBV9 with TRBJ2-3, with D tentatively TRBD2 (6 bases). Germline CDR1 SGDLS, CDR2 YYNGEE. Trimming removed 0 bases at V and 2 bases at J, with 13 bases between. The CDR3 is 16 residues long. Here the CDR3 DNA reads TGTGCCAGCAGCGTAGGGGACCGGACTACCACAGATACGCAGTATTTT. It is translated as CASSVGDRTTTDTQYF.